This T cell receptor beta chain is drawn from a study of T cell changes during pregnancy in multiple sclerosis. CDR1 and CDR2 from the germline V gene are SNHLY and FYNNEI. This CDR3 region has 11 residues. V lost 4 bases to trimming and J lost 10 bases, with 8 bases between them. Assay: immunoSEQ multiplex PCR; the TCRdb copy retains only in-frame clones and omits some. The sample lists 50,000 or so clones; about 92% were seen once. This rearrangement joins TRBV2 to TRBJ2-1, with D possibly matching TRBD2 (5 bases). Material: CD4+ T cells from peripheral blood mononuclear cells, obtained in the third trimester of pregnancy. This sequence was found in a female donor with multiple sclerosis, enrolled in a pregnancy study. CDR3 DNA sequence: TGTGCCAGCAGTGTCTCTAGCGAGCAGTTCTTC. Amino acid sequence: CASSVSSEQFF.